Described below is a single T cell receptor beta chain sequence and its context. What it binds is unknown. This sample was included in a study of T cell responses to AZD1222 COVID-19 vaccine. General study results and limits: Spike-specific TCR breadth and depth were elevated following two AZD1222 doses. Among vaccine-associated CD4 TCRs, coverage spanned spike, with dominance at 160-218 and 743-854. Mostly white British, mostly female donors; authors suggested clonal diversity may be underestimated. Only five or six AZD1222 recipients were seropositive at baseline.

Germline CDR1 is SGHAT and CDR2 is FQDESV (reference sequence). This CDR3 has 14 residues. The V gene lost 2 bases and the J gene lost 7 bases, with 14 bases spanning the gap. Clones were read by immunoSEQ multiplex PCR, and TCRdb kept only the in-frame ones, dropping some. This sample yields approximately 84,000 clones, of which 80% to 90% are seen a single time; about 2.5% belongs to the top ten. The sequence was obtained from an adult who received the AZD1222 COVID-19 vaccine. The V call is TRBV11-1, the J call TRBJ1-2; possibly TRBD1 for D (6 bases). The source was peripheral blood, collected 28 days after the second AZD1222 dose. CDR3 in amino acids: CASSLIQGMGGYTF. CDR3 bases: TGTGCCAGCAGCTTAATACAGGGAATGGGTGGCTACACCTTC.